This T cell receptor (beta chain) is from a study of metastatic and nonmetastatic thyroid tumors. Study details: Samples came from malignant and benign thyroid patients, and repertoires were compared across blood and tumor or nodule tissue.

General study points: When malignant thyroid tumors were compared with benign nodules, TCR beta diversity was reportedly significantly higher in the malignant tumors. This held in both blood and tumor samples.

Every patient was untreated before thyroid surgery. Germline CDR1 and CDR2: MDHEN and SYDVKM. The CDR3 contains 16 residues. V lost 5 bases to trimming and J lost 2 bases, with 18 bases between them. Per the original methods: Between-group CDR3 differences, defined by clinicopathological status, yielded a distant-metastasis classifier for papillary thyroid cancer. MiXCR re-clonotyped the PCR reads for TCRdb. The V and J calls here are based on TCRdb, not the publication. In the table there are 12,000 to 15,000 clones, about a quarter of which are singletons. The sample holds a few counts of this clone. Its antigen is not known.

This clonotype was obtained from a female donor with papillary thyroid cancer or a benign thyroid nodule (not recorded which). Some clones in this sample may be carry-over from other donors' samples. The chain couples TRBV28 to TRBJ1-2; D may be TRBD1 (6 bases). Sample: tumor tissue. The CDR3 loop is CASSLPERGHNYGYTF. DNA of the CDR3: TGTGCCAGCAGTCTTCCAGAGCGGGGGCACAACTATGGCTACACCTTC.